There are a few counts of the clone carrying this T cell receptor beta chain. Its antigen is currently unknown. This entry is derived from a study of shared clonotypes between healthy human individuals. Overall study context: A couple of women and a few men aged 18 to 49 made up the donors.

This table comes from immunoSEQ multiplex PCR, and its TCRdb copy is limited to in-frame clones, with some not included. This sample has about 1 million clones, with roughly 70% found just once. All donors qualified as healthy HIV-negative adults and had experienced no recent acute infections or vaccinations. V was trimmed by 0 bases and J by 11 bases, leaving 14 bases between them. The CDR3 runs 13 residues. Germline V lookup: CDR1 SGDLS, CDR2 YYNGEE. Study-level points and caveats: Generally, naive subsets came out with larger estimated richness than memory subsets. The study sampled only blood, and tissue repertoires likely differ.

Sequencing was carried out using memory CD4+ T cells sorted from blood. Subset noted: CD45RA-negative fraction. This chain joins TRBV9 and TRBJ1-1; D gene unclear. This clonotype originated in a man aged 18 to 29 in good health. The CDR3 DNA reads as TGTGCCAGCAGCGTAGGCCAAGGCGGGAGGGCTTTCTTT. Its protein product is CASSVGQGGRAFF.